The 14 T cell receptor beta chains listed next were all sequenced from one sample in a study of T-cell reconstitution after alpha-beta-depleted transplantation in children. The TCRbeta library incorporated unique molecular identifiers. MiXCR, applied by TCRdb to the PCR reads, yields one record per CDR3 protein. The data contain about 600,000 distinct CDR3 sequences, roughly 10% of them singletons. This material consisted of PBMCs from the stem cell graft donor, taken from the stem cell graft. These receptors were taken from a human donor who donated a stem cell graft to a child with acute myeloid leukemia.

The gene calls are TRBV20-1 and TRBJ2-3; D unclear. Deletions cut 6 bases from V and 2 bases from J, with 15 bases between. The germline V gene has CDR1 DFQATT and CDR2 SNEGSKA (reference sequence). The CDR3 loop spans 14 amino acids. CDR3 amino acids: CSATVVANTDTQYF. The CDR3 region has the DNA TGCAGTGCCACGGTGGTAGCTAACACAGATACGCAGTATTTT.

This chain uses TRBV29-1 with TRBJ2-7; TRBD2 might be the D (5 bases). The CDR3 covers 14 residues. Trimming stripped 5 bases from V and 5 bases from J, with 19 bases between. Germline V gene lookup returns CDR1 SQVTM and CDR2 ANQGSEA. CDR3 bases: TGCAGCGTTCAAGGTGTGCGACTCGGGGACGAGCAGTACTTC. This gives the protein CSVQGVRLGDEQYF.

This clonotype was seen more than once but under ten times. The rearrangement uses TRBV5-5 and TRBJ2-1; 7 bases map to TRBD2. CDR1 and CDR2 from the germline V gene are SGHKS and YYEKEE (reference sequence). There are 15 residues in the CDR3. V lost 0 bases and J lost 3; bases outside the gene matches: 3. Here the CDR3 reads CASSLVGGYYNEQFF. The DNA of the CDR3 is TGTGCCAGCAGCTTGGTCGGGGGGTACTACAATGAGCAGTTCTTC.

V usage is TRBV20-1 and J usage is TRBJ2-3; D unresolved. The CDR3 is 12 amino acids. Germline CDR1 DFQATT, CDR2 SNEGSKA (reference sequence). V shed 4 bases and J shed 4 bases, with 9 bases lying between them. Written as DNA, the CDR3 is TGCAGTGCTATCTTCCCCCCAGATACGCAGTATTTT. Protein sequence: CSAIFPPDTQYF.

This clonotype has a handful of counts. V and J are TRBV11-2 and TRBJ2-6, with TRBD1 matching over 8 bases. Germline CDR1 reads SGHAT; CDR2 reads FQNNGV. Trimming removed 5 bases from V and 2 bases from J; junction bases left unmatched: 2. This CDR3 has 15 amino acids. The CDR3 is CASSPDRAGANVLTF. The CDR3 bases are TGTGCCAGCAGCCCGGACAGGGCTGGGGCCAACGTCCTGACTTTC.

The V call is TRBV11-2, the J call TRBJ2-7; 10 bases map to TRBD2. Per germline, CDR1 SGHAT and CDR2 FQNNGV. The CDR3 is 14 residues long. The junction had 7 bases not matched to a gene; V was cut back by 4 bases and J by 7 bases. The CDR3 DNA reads TGTGCCAGCAGCTCTCTAGCGGGAGCGCGGGAGCAGTACTTC. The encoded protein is CASSSLAGAREQYF.

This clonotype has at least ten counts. CDR3 in amino acids: CASGFLTQGSGNTIYF. The CDR3 nucleotides read TGTGCCAGCGGATTTCTGACCCAGGGATCTGGAAACACCATATATTTT. The chain joins TRBV7-9 to TRBJ1-3; tentatively, D is TRBD1 (5 bases). This CDR3 region has 16 residues. The V gene's germline CDR1 is SEHNR and CDR2 FQNEAQ (reference sequence). V was cut by 8 bases and J by 1 base, with 18 bases left in between.

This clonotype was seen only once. CDR3 amino acids: CSASPGLSTTINEQFF. CDR3 sequence (DNA): TGCAGTGCTAGCCCGGGCCTGTCGACGACGATTAATGAGCAGTTCTTC. The V and J genes are TRBV20-1 and TRBJ2-1; D uncertain. Germline V lookup: CDR1 DFQATT, CDR2 SNEGSKA (reference sequence). The CDR3 has 16 amino acids. Trimming stripped 3 bases from V and 7 bases from J, with 22 bases between.

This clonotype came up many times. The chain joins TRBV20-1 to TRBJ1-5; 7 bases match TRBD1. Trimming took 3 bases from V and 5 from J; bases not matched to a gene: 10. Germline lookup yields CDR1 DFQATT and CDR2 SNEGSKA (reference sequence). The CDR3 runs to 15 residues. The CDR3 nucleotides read TGCAGTGCTAGCTCGGGAGAGGGGGCCGATCAGCCCCAGCATTTT. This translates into CSASSGEGADQPQHF.

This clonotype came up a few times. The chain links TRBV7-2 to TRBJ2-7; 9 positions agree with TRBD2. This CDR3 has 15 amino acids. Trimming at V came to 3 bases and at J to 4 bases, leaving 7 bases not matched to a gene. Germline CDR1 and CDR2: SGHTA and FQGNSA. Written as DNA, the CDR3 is TGTGCCAGCAGCTTTACCCCGGGACTAGCTTACGAGCAGTACTTC. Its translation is CASSFTPGLAYEQYF.

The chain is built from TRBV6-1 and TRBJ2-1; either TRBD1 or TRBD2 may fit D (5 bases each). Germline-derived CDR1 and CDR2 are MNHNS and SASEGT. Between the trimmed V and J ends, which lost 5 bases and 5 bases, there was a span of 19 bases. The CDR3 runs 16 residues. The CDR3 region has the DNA TGTGCCAGCAGTCCAACCGGGACGGGGATTAACAATGAGCAGTTCTTC. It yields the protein CASSPTGTGINNEQFF.

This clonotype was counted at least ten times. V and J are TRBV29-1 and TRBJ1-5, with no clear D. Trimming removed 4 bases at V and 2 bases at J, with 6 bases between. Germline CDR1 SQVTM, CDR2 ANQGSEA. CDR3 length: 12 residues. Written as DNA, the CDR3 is TGCAGCGTTGGATGGGGCAATCAGCCCCAGCATTTT. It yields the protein CSVGWGNQPQHF.

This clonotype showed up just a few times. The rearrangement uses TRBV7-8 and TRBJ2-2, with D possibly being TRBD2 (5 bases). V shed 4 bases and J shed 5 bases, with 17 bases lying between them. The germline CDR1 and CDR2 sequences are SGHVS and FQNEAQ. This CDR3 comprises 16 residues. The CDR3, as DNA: TGTGCCAGCAGCTCCCATACCGGGGTAGAGACCGGGGAGCTGTTTTTT. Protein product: CASSSHTGVETGELFF.

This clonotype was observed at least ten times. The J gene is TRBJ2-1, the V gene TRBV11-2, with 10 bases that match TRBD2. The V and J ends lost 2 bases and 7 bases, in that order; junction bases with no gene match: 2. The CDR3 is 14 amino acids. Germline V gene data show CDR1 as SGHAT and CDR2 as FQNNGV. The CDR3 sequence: CASSLLAGANEQFF. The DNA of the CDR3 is TGTGCCAGCAGCTTACTAGCGGGAGCTAATGAGCAGTTCTTC.